Reported below is one TCR beta chain. This specimen belongs to a study of sequential checkpoint blockade in melanoma. This sample's treatment: randomized to nivolumab then ipilimumab (arm A) or the reverse (arm B). Patients had received no earlier DNA-damaging chemotherapy. Sorted cells were live CD3+CD8+, lacking CD19 and CD56, from PBMCs. Generated by immunoSEQ multiplex PCR, the TCRdb table keeps only in-frame clones and is missing some. The profile shows over 15,000 clones, approximately 74% of them singletons. Deletions cut 0 bases from V and 8 bases from J, with 8 bases between. CDR3 length equals 12 residues. From germline, CDR1 is SQVTM and CDR2 ANQGSEA.

The V call is TRBV29-1, the J call TRBJ2-1; D ambiguous. This clonotype was obtained from a human donor with melanoma. The starting material was CD8+ T cells sorted from blood (inferred from file names), obtained from a patient given nivolumab and ipilimumab in sequence. CDR3 in DNA: TGCAGCGTTGAAGAGAGGAGCTATGAGCAGTTCTTC. Translating it yields CSVEERSYEQFF.